The rows below give T cell receptor beta chains drawn from one sample of a study of T cell changes during pregnancy in multiple sclerosis. Assay: immunoSEQ multiplex PCR; the TCRdb copy retains only in-frame clones and omits some. The sample lists roughly 38,000 clones, around 92% seen once, with approximately 2% in the top ten. The sample here was CD4+ T cells from peripheral blood mononuclear cells, taken after pregnancy. These receptors all come from a female donor in good health, enrolled as a control in a pregnancy study. Each CDR3 is given without its conserved first and last residue.

>TRBV5-4|TRBJ2-1
ASRGDFSSYNEQF
>TRBV28|TRBJ1-4
ASTPAGSANEKLF
>TRBV2|TRBJ2-3
ASSELLASTDTQY
>TRBV2|TRBJ2-2
ASSEAAVNTGELF
>TRBV27|TRBJ2-5
ASSLTGETQY
>TRBV7-2|TRBJ2-3
ASSQRLAGGTDTQY
>TRBV5-1|TRBJ2-7
ASSLGSSGGTYEQY
>TRBV27|TRBJ2-5
ASSFTENQETQY
>TRBV7-9|TRBJ2-5
ASSQGGTETQY
>TRBV6-1|TRBJ2-5
ASSESLAGRETQY
>TRBV9|TRBJ2-3
ASSSSRGRGRTDTQY
>TRBV5-1|TRBJ1-6
ASSLRGVDSPLH
>TRBV6-1|TRBJ2-5
AIRYQETQY
>TRBV28|TRBJ1-2
ASSLSQGGAGGYT
>TRBV7-2|TRBJ2-5
ASSRLSGRETQY
>TRBV27|TRBJ1-4
ASSLRGSTNEKLF
>TRBV11-3|TRBJ2-7
ASSSGGNEQY
>TRBV10-3|TRBJ2-5
AISGTGQGRLKTQY
>TRBV5-5|TRBJ1-3
ASRQGYGNTIY
>TRBV18|TRBJ1-3
ASSPPLTSGNTIY